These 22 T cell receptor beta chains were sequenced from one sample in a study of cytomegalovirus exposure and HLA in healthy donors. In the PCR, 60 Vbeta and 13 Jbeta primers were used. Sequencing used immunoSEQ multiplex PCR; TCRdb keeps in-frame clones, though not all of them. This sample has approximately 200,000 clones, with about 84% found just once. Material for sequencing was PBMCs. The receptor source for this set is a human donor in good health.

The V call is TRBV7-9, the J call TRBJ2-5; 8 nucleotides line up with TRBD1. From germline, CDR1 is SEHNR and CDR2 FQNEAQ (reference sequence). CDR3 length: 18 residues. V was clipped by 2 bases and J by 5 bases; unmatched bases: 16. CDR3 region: CASSLFPGRGRAAETQYF. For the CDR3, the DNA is TGTGCCAGCAGCTTATTTCCCGGCAGGGGGCGCGCAGCGGAGACCCAGTACTTC.

The CDR3 DNA sequence: TGTGCCAGCAGTAGGACAGGGGACGAAAAACTGTTTTTT. This translates into CASSRTGDEKLFF. The chain employs TRBV6-5 and TRBJ1-4; 9 nucleotides match TRBD1. The CDR3 totals 13 residues. The trim removed 5 bases at V and 8 bases at J, leaving 3 bases unmatched. CDR1 is MNHEY, CDR2 SVGAGI, per germline.

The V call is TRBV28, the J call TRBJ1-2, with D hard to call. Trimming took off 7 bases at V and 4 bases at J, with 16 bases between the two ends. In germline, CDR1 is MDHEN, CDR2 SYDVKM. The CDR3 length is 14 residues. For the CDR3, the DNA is TGTGCCAGCAATTGGGCATCCTCAATCTATGGCTACACCTTC. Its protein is CASNWASSIYGYTF.

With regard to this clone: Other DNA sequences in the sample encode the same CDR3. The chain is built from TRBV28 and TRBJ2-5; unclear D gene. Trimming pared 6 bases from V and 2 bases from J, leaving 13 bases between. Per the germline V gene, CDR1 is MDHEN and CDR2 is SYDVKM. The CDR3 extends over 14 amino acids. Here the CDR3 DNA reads TGTGCCAGCAGGCCATCGGGTATTCAAGAGACCCAGTACTTC. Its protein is CASRPSGIQETQYF.

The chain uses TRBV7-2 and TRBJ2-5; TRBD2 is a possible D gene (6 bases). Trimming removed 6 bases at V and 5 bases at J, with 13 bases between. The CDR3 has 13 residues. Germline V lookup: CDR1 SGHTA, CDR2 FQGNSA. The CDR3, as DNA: TGTGCCAGCAGGTCTCCTAGCGCGGAGACCCAGTACTTC. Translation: CASRSPSAETQYF.

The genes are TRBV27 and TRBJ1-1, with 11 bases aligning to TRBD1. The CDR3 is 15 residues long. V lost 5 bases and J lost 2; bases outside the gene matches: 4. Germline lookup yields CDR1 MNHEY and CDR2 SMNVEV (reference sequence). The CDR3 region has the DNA TGTGCCAGCAGTCCATGGACAGGGGGCAACACTGAAGCTTTCTTT. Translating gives CASSPWTGGNTEAFF.

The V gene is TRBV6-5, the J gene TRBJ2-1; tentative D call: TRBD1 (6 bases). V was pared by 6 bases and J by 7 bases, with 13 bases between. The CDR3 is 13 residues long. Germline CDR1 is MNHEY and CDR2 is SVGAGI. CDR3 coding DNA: TGTGCCAGCAGGAGGGACATCTTAAATGAGCAGTTCTTC. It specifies CASRRDILNEQFF.

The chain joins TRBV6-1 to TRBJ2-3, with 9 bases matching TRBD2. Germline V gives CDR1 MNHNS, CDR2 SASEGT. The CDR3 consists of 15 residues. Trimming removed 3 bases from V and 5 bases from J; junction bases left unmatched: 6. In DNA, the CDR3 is TGTGCCAGCAGTGATTGGGCGGGAGGGGTAGATACGCAGTATTTT. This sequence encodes CASSDWAGGVDTQYF.

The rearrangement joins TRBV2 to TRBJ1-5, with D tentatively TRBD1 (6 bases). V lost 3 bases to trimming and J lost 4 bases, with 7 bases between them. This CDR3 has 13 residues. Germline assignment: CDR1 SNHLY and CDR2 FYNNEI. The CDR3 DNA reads TGTGCCAGCAGTGAGAGGGGGAATCAGCCCCAGCATTTT. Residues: CASSERGNQPQHF.

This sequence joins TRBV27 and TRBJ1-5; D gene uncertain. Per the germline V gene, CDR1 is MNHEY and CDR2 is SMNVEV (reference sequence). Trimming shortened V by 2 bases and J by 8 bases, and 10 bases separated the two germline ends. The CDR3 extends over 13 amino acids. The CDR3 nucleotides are TGTGCCAGCAGTTTAGGGGAGCCCGAGCCCCAGCATTTT. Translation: CASSLGEPEPQHF.

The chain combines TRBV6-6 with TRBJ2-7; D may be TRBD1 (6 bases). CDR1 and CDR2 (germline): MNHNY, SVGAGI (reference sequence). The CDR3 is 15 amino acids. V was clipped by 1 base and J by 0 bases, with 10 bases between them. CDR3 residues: CASSYFRQVSYEQYF. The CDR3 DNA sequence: TGTGCCAGCAGTTACTTCCGACAGGTCTCCTACGAGCAGTACTTC.

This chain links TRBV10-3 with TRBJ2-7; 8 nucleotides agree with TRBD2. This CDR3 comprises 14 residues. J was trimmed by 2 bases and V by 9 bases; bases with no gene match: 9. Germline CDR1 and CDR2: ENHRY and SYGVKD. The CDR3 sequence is CAIAPGLETYEQYF. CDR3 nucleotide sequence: TGTGCCATTGCACCGGGACTAGAGACCTACGAGCAGTACTTC.

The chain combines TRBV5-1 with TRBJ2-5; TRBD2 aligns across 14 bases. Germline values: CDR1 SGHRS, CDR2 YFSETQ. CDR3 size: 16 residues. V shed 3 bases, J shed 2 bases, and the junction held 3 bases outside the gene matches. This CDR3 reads CASSSGTSGGQETQYF. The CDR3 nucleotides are TGCGCCAGCAGCTCCGGGACTAGCGGGGGTCAAGAGACCCAGTACTTC.

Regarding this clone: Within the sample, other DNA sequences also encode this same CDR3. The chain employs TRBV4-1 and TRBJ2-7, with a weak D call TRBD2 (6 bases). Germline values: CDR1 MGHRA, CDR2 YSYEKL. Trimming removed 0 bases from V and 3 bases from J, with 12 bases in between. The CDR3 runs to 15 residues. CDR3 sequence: CASSQDEGGDYEQYF. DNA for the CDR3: TGCGCCAGCAGCCAAGATGAGGGAGGAGACTACGAGCAGTACTTC.

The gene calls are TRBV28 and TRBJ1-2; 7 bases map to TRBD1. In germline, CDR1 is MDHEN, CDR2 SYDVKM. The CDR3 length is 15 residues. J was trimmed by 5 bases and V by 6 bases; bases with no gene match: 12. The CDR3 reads CASSPPPGQFYGYTF. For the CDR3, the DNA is TGTGCCAGCAGCCCCCCCCCGGGACAGTTTTATGGCTACACCTTC.

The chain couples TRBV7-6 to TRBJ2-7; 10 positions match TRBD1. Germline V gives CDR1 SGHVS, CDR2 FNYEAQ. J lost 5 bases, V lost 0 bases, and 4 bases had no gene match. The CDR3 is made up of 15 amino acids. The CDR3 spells CASSLAGQGFNEQYF. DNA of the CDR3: TGTGCCAGCAGCTTAGCGGGACAGGGGTTCAACGAGCAGTACTTC.

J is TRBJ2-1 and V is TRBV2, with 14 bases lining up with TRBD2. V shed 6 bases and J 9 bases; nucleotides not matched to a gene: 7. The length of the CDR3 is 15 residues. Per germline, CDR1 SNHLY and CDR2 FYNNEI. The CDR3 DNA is TGTGCCAGCAGGGAGACTAGCGGGAGGGCCGCTGAGCAGTTCTTC. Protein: CASRETSGRAAEQFF.

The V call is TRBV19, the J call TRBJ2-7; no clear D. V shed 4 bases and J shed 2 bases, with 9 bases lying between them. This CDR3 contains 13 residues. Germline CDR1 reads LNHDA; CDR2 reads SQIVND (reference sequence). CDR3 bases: TGTGCCAGTAGTACCTGGTTAGCCTACGAGCAGTACTTC. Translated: CASSTWLAYEQYF.

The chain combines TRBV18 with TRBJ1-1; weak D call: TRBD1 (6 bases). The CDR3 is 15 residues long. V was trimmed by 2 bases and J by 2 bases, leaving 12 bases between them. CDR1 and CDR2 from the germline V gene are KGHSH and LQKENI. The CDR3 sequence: CASSPMDSFNTEAFF. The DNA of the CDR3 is TGTGCCAGCTCACCAATGGACAGCTTCAACACTGAAGCTTTCTTT.

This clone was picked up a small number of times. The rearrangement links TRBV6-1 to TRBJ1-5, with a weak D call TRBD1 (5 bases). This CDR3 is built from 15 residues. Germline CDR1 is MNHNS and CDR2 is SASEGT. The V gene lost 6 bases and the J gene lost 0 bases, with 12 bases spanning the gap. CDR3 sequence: CASRAPRGSNQPQHF. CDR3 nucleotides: TGTGCCAGCAGGGCCCCAAGGGGTAGCAATCAGCCCCAGCATTTT.

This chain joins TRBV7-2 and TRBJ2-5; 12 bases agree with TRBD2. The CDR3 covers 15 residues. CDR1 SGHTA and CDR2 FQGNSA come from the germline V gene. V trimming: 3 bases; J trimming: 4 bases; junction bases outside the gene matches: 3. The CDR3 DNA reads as TGTGCCAGCAGCTTGACTAGCGGGAGCGGAGAGACCCAGTACTTC. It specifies CASSLTSGSGETQYF.

This CDR3 reads CASNRGSTDTQYF. The CDR3 coding sequence is TGTGCCTCCAACCGGGGTAGCACAGATACGCAGTATTTT. V usage is TRBV10-3 and J usage is TRBJ2-3, with D tentatively TRBD2 (5 bases). The CDR3 sequence is 13 residues long. V dropped 11 bases and J dropped 0 bases, with 12 bases sitting between them. Germline V gene lookup returns CDR1 ENHRY and CDR2 SYGVKD.